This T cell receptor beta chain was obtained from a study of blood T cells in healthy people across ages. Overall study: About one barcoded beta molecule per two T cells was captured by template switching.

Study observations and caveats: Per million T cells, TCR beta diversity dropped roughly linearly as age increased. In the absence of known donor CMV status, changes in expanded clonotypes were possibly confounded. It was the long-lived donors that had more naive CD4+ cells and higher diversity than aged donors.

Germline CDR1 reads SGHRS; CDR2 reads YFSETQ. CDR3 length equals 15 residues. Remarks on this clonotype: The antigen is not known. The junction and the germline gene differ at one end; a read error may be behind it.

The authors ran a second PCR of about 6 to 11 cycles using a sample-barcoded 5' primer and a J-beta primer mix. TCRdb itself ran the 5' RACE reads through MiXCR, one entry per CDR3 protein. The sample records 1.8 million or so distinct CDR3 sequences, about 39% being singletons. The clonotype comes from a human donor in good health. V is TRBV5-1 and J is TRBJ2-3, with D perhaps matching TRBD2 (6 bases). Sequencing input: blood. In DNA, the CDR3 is TGCGCCAGCAGCACTAGCTCAGCCGGTGCAGATGCGCAGTATTTT. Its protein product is CASSTSSAGADAQYF. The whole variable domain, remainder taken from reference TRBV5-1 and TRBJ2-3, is KAGVTQTPRYLIKTRGQQVTLSCSPISGHRSVSWYQQTPGQGLQFLFEYFSETQRNKGNFPGRFSGRQFSNSRSEMNVSTLELGDSALYLCASSTSSAGADAQYFGPGTRLTVL.